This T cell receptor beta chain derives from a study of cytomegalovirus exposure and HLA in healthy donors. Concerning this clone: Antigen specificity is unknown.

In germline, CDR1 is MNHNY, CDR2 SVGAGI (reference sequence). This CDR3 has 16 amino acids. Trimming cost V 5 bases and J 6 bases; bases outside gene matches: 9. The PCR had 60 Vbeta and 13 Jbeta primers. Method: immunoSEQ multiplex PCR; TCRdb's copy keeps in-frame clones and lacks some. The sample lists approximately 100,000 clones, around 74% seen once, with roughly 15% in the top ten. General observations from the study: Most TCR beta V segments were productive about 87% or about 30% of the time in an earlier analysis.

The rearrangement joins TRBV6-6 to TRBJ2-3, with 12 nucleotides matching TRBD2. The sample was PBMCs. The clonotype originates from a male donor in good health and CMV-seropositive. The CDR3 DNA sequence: TGTGCCAGCAGTCTGGGACTAGCGGGCACGTGGGATACGCAGTATTTT. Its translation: CASSLGLAGTWDTQYF.